What follows is one TCR beta chain and its context. The source of the sample is a study of blood T cell repertoires in COVID-19. Turning to the study itself: PBMCs, B-cell-depleted T cells, or T cells were the source of the cDNA or gDNA that made up the material.

Grouping used clinical history reported by participants in a survey and questionnaire. Assay: immunoSEQ multiplex PCR; the TCRdb copy retains only in-frame clones and omits some. The table has fewer than 300,000 clones, about 91% seen once. The TCR sequence derives from a woman between 40 and 50 years old with acute COVID-19. The sequenced sample was PBMCs or T cells enriched from blood (not recorded which).

The CDR3 is CASSIGGQDLPEAFF. The DNA for the CDR3 is TGTGCCAGTAGTATAGGGGGACAGGACCTCCCTGAAGCTTTCTTT. This chain links TRBV19 with TRBJ1-1; 8 bases map to TRBD1. Germline V CDR1 and CDR2: LNHDA, SQIVND (reference sequence). Trimming removed 1 base from V and 6 bases from J; junction bases left unmatched: 7. The CDR3 is 15 residues long.